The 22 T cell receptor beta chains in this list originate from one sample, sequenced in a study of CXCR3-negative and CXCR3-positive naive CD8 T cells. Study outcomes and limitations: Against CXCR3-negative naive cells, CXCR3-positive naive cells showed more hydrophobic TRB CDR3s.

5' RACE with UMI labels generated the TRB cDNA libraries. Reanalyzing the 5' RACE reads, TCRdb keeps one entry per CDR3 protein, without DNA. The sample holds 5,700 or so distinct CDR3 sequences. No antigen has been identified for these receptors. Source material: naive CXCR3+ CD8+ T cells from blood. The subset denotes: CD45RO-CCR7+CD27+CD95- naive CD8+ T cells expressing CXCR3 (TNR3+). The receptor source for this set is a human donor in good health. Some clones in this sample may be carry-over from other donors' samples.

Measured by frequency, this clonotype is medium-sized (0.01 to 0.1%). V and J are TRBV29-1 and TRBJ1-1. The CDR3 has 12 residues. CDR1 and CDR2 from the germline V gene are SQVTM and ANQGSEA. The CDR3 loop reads CSVTRGGTEAFF.

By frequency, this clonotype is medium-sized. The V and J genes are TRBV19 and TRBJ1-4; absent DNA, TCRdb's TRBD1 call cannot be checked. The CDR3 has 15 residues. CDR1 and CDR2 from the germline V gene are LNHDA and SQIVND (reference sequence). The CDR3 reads CASSTLTGVGEKLFF. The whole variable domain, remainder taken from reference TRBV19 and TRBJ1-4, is DGGITQSPKYLFRKEGQNVTLSCEQNLNHDAMYWYRQDPGQGLRLIYYSQIVNDFQKGDIAEGYSVSREKKESFPLTVTSAQKNPTAFYLCASSTLTGVGEKLFFGSGTQLSVL.

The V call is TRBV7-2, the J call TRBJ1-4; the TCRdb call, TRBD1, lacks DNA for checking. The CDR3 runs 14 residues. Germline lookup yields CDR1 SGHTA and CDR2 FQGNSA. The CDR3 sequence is CASKTGVTNEKLFF. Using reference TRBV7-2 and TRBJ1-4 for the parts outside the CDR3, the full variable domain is GAGVSQSPSNKVTEKGKDVELRCDPISGHTALYWYRQSLGQGLEFLIYFQGNSAPDKSGLPSDRFSAERTGGSVSTLTIQRTQQEDSAVYLCASKTGVTNEKLFFGSGTQLSVL.

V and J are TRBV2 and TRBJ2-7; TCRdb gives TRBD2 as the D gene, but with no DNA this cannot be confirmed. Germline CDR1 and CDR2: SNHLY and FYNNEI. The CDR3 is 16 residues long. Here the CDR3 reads CASSEDPGTRADEQYF.

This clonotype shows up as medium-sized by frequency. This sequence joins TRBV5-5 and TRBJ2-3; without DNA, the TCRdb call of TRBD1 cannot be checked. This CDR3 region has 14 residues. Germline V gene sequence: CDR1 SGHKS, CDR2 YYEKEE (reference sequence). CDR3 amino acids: CASSYRQGPDTQYF.

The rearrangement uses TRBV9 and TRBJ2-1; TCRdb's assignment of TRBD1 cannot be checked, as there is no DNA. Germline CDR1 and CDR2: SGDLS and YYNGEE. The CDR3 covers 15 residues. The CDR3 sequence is CASSVSGGTYNEQFF. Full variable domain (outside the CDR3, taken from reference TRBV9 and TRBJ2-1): DSGVTQTPKHLITATGQRVTLRCSPRSGDLSVYWYQQSLDQGLQFLIQYYNGEERAKGNILERFSAQQFPDLHSELNLSSLELGDSALYFCASSVSGGTYNEQFFGPGTRLTVL.

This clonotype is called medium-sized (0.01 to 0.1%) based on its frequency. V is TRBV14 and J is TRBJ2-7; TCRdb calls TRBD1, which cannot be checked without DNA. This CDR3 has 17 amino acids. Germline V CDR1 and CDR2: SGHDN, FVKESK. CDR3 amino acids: CASSQDKVGTGTYEQYF.

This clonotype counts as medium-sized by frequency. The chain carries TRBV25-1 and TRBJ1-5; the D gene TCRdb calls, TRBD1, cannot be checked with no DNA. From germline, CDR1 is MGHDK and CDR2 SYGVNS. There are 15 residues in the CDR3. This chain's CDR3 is CASSESTGGNQPQHF.

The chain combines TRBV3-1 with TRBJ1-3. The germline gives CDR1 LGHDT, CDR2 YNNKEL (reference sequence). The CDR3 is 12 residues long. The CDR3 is CASRGNGNTIYF. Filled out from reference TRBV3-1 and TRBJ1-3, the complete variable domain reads DTAVSQTPKYLVTQMGNDKSIKCEQNLGHDTMYWYKQDSKKFLKIMFSYNNKELIINETVPNRFSPKSPDKAHLNLHINSLELGDSAVYFCASRGNGNTIYFGEGSWLTVV.

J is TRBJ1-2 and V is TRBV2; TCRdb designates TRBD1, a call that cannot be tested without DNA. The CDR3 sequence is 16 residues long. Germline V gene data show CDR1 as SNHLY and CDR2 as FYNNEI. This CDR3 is CASRFKPGQGLDGYTF.

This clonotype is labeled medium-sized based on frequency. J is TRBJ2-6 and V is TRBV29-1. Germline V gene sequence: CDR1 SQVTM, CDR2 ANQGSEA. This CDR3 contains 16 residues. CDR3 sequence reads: CSASSVLGTGANVLTF.

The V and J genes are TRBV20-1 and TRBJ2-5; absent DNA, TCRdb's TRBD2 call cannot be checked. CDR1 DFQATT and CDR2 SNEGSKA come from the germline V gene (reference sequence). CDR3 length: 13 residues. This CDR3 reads CSAPPVWEETQYF.

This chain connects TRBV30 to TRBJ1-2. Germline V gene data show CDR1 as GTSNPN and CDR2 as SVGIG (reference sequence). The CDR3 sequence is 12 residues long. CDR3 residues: CAWMGSIYGYTF.

The chain's CDR3 is CASSFPTADEQFF. The chain couples TRBV5-1 to TRBJ2-1. This CDR3 is 13 amino acids long. Germline V gene data show CDR1 as SGHRS and CDR2 as YFSETQ.

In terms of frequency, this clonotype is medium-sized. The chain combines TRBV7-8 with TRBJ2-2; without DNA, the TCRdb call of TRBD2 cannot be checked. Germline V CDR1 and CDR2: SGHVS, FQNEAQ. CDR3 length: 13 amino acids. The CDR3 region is CGWGGQNTGELFF.

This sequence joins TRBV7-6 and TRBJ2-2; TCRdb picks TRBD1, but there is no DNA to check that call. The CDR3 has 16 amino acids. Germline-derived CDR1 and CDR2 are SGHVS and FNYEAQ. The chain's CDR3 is CASSLARTGNTGELFF.

CDR3 sequence reads: CASSYEDRVGTDTQYF. The chain is built from TRBV6-5 and TRBJ2-3; TCRdb's D call, TRBD1, is unchecked because there is no DNA. The germline V gene encodes CDR1 MNHEY and CDR2 SVGAGI. The CDR3 is made up of 16 amino acids.

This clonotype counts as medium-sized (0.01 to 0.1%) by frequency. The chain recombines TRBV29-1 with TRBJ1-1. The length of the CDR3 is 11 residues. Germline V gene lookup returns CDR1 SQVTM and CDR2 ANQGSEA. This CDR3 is CSVEVNTEAFF.

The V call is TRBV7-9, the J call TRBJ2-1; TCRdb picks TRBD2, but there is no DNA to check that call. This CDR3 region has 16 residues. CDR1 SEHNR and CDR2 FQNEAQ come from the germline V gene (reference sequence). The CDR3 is CASSLPLAGLYNEQFF.

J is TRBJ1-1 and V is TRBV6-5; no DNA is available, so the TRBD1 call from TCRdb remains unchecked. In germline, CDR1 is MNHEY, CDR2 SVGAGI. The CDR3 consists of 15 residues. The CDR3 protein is CASSYSAPGDTEAFF.

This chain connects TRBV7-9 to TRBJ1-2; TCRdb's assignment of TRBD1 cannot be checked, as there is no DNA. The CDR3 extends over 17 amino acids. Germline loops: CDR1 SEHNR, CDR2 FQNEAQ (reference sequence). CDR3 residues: CASSTSEGGPVNYGYTF.

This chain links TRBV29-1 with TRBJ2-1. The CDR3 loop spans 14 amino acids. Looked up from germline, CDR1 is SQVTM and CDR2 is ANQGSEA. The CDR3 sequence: CSVPTGFAYNEQFF.